These T cell receptor beta chains were read from a single sample in a study of blood T cell repertoires in COVID-19. Assay: immunoSEQ multiplex PCR; the TCRdb copy retains only in-frame clones and omits some. The profile shows fewer than 15,000 clones, 75% to 90% of them singletons. The specimen was peripheral blood. All receptors derive from a human donor in a cohort sampled during active COVID-19. CDR3s include the opening cysteine and the closing phenylalanine or tryptophan. Fields, in order: clone size, V gene, CDR3 protein. Part of the rows lack a size; the others show once, few, many or a class for expanded clones.

>.|TRBV4-2
CASSQELFTGGSYNEQFF
>.|TRBV5-1
CASSLGTYYEQYF
>once|TRBV6-2/TRBV6-3
CASSYLPGRHYGYTF
>.|TRBV19
CASSIDLTDTQYF
>.|TRBV18
CASSTTPRRRNQPQHF
>.|TRBV27
CASGTDFYEQYF
>.|TRBV6-2/TRBV6-3
CASSFTYEQYF
>.|TRBV7-9
CASSLYGGADTQYF
>.|TRBV19
CASSTRGQGANEKLFF
>.|TRBV9
CASGSGDPSRNTEAFF
>.|TRBV6-6
CASSHTGSGELFF
>.|TRBV29-1
CSVAGHLNTEAFF
>.|TRBV7-2
CASSFGASYNSPLHF
>.|TRBV10-3
CAIGQTATNEKLFF
>.|TRBV11-1
CASSYTGAEQYF
>.|TRBV7-2
CASSPRQANEKLFF
>.|TRBV4-2
CASSRERGTSLYQETQYF
>once|TRBV7-3
CASSFHSAGANVLTF
>few|TRBV4-3
CASSQYRTDTQYF
>.|TRBV19
CASSIERQGARTGELFF
>.|TRBV6-5
CASSWTGAQETQYF
>.|TRBV11-2
CASSLVADTQYF
>.|TRBV5-1
CASSLGLDRVGVQYF
>.|TRBV27
CASSGGSGIMGDTQYF
>.|TRBV10-3
CAISEPSGQGNSYEQYF
>.|TRBV18
CASSPSIDQPQHF
>once|TRBV6-2/TRBV6-3
CASSDRQGDQPQHF
>.|TRBV6-6
CASSEDGRGYTF
>.|TRBV27
CASRAAGGKARSSYEQYF
>once|TRBV5-6
CASSSILAGSMLEQFF
>.|TRBV6-5
CASRAGTGVAETQYF
>.|TRBV7-9
CASSLSTSTDTQYF
>.|TRBV11-2
CASRAGAMNTEAFF
>.|TRBV27
CASSFLAVTYNSPLHF
>.|TRBV6-2/TRBV6-3
CASSPGLAGRRSYNEQFF
>.|TRBV29-1
CSVVELAGGYNEQFF
>.|TRBV4-3
CASSQGIGYEQFF
>.|TRBV2
CASTDPRDRGLYEQYF
>.|TRBV6-6
CASGYTAPSYEQYF
>few|TRBV6-1
CASSDGSSGNTIYF
>.|TRBV9
CASSAWGGPDTQYF
>once|TRBV27
CASSLRDSRQGRWYEQYF
>few|TRBV18
CASSPDRERNTGELFF
>few|TRBV6-2/TRBV6-3
CASSYSRHPYEQYF
>.|TRBV4-3
CASSPEANTGELFF
>.|TRBV5-6
CASSLEQGNGYTF
>.|TRBV7-9
CASSLNRGDYGYTF
>once|TRBV5-1
CASSLGQANYGYTF
>.|TRBV5-1
CATAQGANTGELFF
>.|TRBV21-1
CASSKVLRPNDRGKNTEAFF
>once|TRBV2
CASDRGNTGELFF
>.|TRBV19
CASSIGWTGGYGYTF
>.|TRBV30
CAWRRDFYNSPLHF
>.|TRBV29-1
CSVAARLRKNTEAFF
>.|TRBV19
CASSIGAGLAYNEQFF
>.|TRBV5-6
CASSLSGLGYTF
>.|TRBV4-3
CASSQSVVGRRLGDTQYF
>.|TRBV19
CASSIDHYEQYF